This T cell receptor beta chain originates from a study of beta chain features in type 1 diabetes. For the study at large: All of the samples together had 95 million to 140 million sorted cells examined. Findings of the study overall: Moderately but significantly shorter TCRB CDR3s were found in Type 1 diabetes patients in all four CD4+ subsets. Any HLA effect on TCRB rearrangement was left unresolved by small sub-analyses.

This clone came up a few times. Its antigen remains unknown. Expressed TCRB transcripts were sequenced because the isolated RNA had all been reverse transcribed beforehand. TCRdb's table, derived via immunoSEQ multiplex PCR, lists solely in-frame clones and lacks some. This table holds about 130,000 clones, 9% to 9.5% found once. CDR1 LNHDA and CDR2 SQIVND come from the germline V gene (reference sequence). The V segment lost 8 bases and the J segment 5 bases; nucleotides outside the gene matches: 12. The CDR3 is made up of 14 amino acids. The sequenced sample was central memory CD4+ T cells from blood. This receptor was identified in a man aged 18 to 30 in good health. The chain has TRBV19 and TRBJ2-7, with TRBD1 matching over 7 bases. CDR3 DNA: TGTGCCAGTCGCCAGACAGGGATCAGTGACGAGCAGTACTTC. It codes for CASRQTGISDEQYF.